This T cell receptor (beta chain) was retrieved from a study of blood T cells in healthy people across ages (dated by TCRdb to 2014 to 2015). Study-level background: In model experiments, template switching captured about one uniquely barcoded TCR beta cDNA molecule for every two T cells. The study measured age-related changes in TCR beta repertoire diversity using deep sequencing normalized with unique cDNA molecular identifiers. The donors were divided into four age groups: young (average 16 years), middle-aged (about 39), aged (about 60) and long-lived (roughly 82). To avoid experimental bias, donors of different ages were distributed randomly across sequencing lanes. The study analyzed two additional independent replicas of 1 million unique cDNA reads from the same blood draw for two donors, one aged 18 to 29 and one aged 80 or older.

Systemically healthy Caucasian individuals from Russia, around 38 in total and aged roughly 6 to 95 years, were included as donors. Each donor gave 8 to 10 milliliters of peripheral blood, drawn into EDTA-treated Vacutainer tubes. Ficoll-Paque density-gradient centrifugation was used to isolate PBMCs, with at least 7 million per sample. Total RNA was extracted from PBMCs with Trizol reagent, with at least 5.5 micrograms obtained per sample. For every donor, flow cytometry on a PBMC aliquot measured the percentage of naive CD45RAhigh/CD27high T cells. Including the terminal cysteine and phenylalanine, the CDR3 comprises 14 residues. The DNA shown is the 42-base CDR3, in frame from base 1. V is shortened by 6 bases, J by 2 bases, and the region joining them spans 14 bases. The germline V gene supplies CDR1 SGHRS and CDR2 YFSETQ. As concerns this clonotype: What antigen it recognizes has not been identified. No base quality values were provided; no much bigger clone lies one nucleotide off.

The paper's findings and limits, for the study overall: Donor CMV infection status was unknown, potentially confounding age-related changes in expanded clonotypes. Estimates of total diversity based on one million sequenced T cells were considered lower bounds and underestimates. Observed TCR beta diversity correlated strongly with the percentage of naive T cells measured by flow cytometry. As age increased, observed TCR beta diversity per million T cells dropped in a roughly linear way, and a significant reduction was already evident by age roughly 36. Bulk unsorted PBMC profiling prevented conclusive comparison of naive and antigen-experienced compartments. Compared with the aged group, the long-lived group had more naive CD4+ T cells, fewer expanded clones and increased TCR diversity, a pattern suggesting age selection.

Library generation was performed with 5' RACE. The sample was run on an Illumina HiSeq 2500. A second PCR of roughly 6 to 11 cycles was run with a J-beta primer mix and a sample-barcoded 5' primer. A unique molecular identifier was introduced onto each TCR beta cDNA molecule by a template-switch 5' adaptor carrying 12 random nucleotides. Each sample yielded at least 3 million CDR3-containing paired-end reads. The Mint cDNA synthesis kit, primed by a TRBC-specific oligonucleotide, was used to synthesize first-strand cDNA from all RNA. All cDNA was treated with uracil-DNA glycosylase and then went through a first 18-cycle PCR with the universal primers M1SS and BC2_uni_R. The authors' analysis ran thus. Normalization of each sample was performed by random selection of 1 million high-quality reads, each carrying a distinct molecular identifier. Instead of being binned into consensus sequences, reads with shared molecular identifiers were discarded. MiTCR, set to a Q25 quality threshold and the strictest error-elimination algorithm, was used for CDR3 identification, clonotype clustering and error correction. Lower-bound total TCR beta diversity was estimated with a nonparametric unseen species model using Euler transformation. TCRdb reprocessing: public reads trimmed at Q25 with fastp, clones called with MiXCR, in-frame beta chains kept. Each record represents a unique CDR3 protein, reported with the most common genes and DNA among its rows. These V and J calls rely on TCRdb rather than the paper's analysis. Here the sample has about 1.1 million distinct CDR3 sequences; roughly two fifths occur a single time. The ten most abundant clones make up under 15% of the sample.

Recombination joined TRBV5-1 with TRBJ1-2; the D gene is perhaps TRBD1, on 6 matching bases. The source material was blood. The receptor was derived from a young man in good health. The nucleotides are TGCGCCAGCACCTTATCGACAGGCAACTATGGCTACACCTTC. Protein translation: CASTLSTGNYGYTF.